This is a list of T cell receptor beta chains from one sample in a study of control samples from healthy donors and cancer patients. Sequenced by immunoSEQ multiplex PCR; TCRdb stores in-frame clones only, minus some. Of roughly 120,000 clones in the sample, 85% to 90% were seen once. Sequences were obtained from blood. These receptor sequences come from a woman in her 70s in good health. Both conserved end residues are part of each CDR3. A D gene is named only where the DNA matches it firmly. Only some rows state a clone size, as once, few, many or a class for expanded clones.

J gene: TRBJ1-1
V gene: TRBV7-9
clone size: few
D gene: .
CDR3 protein: CASSLDGVGTEAFF
CDR3 DNA: TGTGCCAGCAGCTTAGATGGGGTTGGCACTGAAGCTTTCTTT

J gene: TRBJ2-2
V gene: TRBV11-2
clone size: .
D gene: TRBD2
CDR3 protein: CASSPLPGRRGDTGELFF
CDR3 DNA: TGTGCCAGCAGCCCACTCCCCGGGAGGAGAGGGGACACCGGGGAGCTGTTTTTT

J gene: TRBJ2-7
V gene: TRBV6-5
clone size: .
D gene: .
CDR3 protein: CASSYSRPFEQYF
CDR3 DNA: TGTGCCAGCAGTTACAGTAGGCCCTTCGAGCAGTACTTC

J gene: TRBJ2-7
V gene: TRBV7-2
clone size: .
D gene: .
CDR3 protein: CASTYKGGGYEQYF
CDR3 DNA: TGTGCCAGCACCTACAAGGGGGGCGGGTACGAGCAGTACTTC

J gene: TRBJ2-1
V gene: TRBV6-5
clone size: .
D gene: .
CDR3 protein: CASRPQTNSYNEQFF
CDR3 DNA: TGTGCCAGCAGACCTCAGACCAACTCCTACAATGAGCAGTTCTTC

J gene: TRBJ2-7
V gene: TRBV7-9
clone size: .
D gene: .
CDR3 protein: CASSSETVTYEQYF
CDR3 DNA: TGTGCCAGCAGCTCCGAGACGGTAACCTACGAGCAGTACTTC

J gene: TRBJ2-2
V gene: TRBV7-2
clone size: .
D gene: .
CDR3 protein: CASSLAQGTGELFF
CDR3 DNA: TGTGCCAGCAGCTTAGCGCAGGGAACCGGGGAGCTGTTTTTT

J gene: TRBJ1-5
V gene: TRBV7-2
clone size: once
D gene: .
CDR3 protein: CASSSVSGIRQPQHF
CDR3 DNA: TGTGCCAGCAGCTCCGTGTCCGGCATCAGGCAGCCCCAGCATTTT

J gene: TRBJ2-4
V gene: TRBV2
clone size: .
D gene: .
CDR3 protein: CASSPSTKNIQYF
CDR3 DNA: TGTGCCAGCAGTCCTAGCACCAAAAACATTCAGTACTTC

J gene: TRBJ1-1
V gene: TRBV12-3/TRBV12-4
clone size: .
D gene: .
CDR3 protein: CATRGTLEAFF
CDR3 DNA: TGTGCCACCCGGGGAACACTAGAAGCTTTCTTT

J gene: TRBJ1-1
V gene: TRBV19
clone size: .
D gene: .
CDR3 protein: CASRGLAGTEAFF
CDR3 DNA: TGTGCCAGTAGGGGGTTGGCGGGAACTGAAGCTTTCTTT

J gene: TRBJ2-5
V gene: TRBV27
clone size: few
D gene: TRBD2
CDR3 protein: CASTRAGAGETQYF
CDR3 DNA: TGTGCCAGCACCAGAGCGGGGGCTGGGGAGACCCAGTACTTC

J gene: TRBJ2-5
V gene: TRBV7-3
clone size: .
D gene: .
CDR3 protein: CASSLKGAGLQETQYF
CDR3 DNA: TGTGCCAGCAGCTTAAAAGGGGCAGGACTCCAAGAGACCCAGTACTTC

J gene: TRBJ1-5
V gene: TRBV21-1
clone size: few
D gene: .
CDR3 protein: CASILGQGACNQPQHF
CDR3 DNA: TGTGCCAGCATCCTTGGACAGGGTGCGTGCAATCAGCCCCAGCATTTT

J gene: TRBJ2-7
V gene: TRBV5-1
clone size: .
D gene: TRBD2
CDR3 protein: CASSSGTSGGYEQYF
CDR3 DNA: TGCGCCAGCAGCTCCGGGACTAGCGGGGGTTACGAGCAGTACTTC

J gene: TRBJ1-4
V gene: TRBV4-3
clone size: few
D gene: .
CDR3 protein: CASSQGVDIGNEKLFF
CDR3 DNA: TGCGCCAGCAGCCAGGGGGTTGATATCGGTAATGAAAAACTGTTTTTT

J gene: TRBJ1-5
V gene: TRBV19
clone size: .
D gene: .
CDR3 protein: CASSTGETVRGQPQHF
CDR3 DNA: TGTGCCAGTAGTACGGGCGAGACCGTGCGGGGTCAGCCCCAGCATTTT

J gene: TRBJ2-2
V gene: TRBV15
clone size: .
D gene: .
CDR3 protein: CATAGSVNTGELFF
CDR3 DNA: TGTGCCACCGCTGGGTCTGTAAACACCGGGGAGCTGTTTTTT

J gene: TRBJ2-7
V gene: TRBV6-5
clone size: .
D gene: .
CDR3 protein: CASRMEFSSYEQYF
CDR3 DNA: TGTGCCAGCAGGATGGAATTTAGCTCCTACGAGCAGTACTTC

J gene: TRBJ1-2
V gene: TRBV7-8
clone size: .
D gene: .
CDR3 protein: CASSPKGGTHYGYTF
CDR3 DNA: TGTGCCAGCAGCCCTAAGGGTGGAACCCACTATGGCTACACCTTC

J gene: TRBJ2-7
V gene: TRBV11-2
clone size: .
D gene: .
CDR3 protein: CASSLDRPGPSYEQYF
CDR3 DNA: TGTGCCAGCAGCTTAGATCGCCCCGGTCCCTCCTACGAGCAGTACTTC

J gene: TRBJ1-2
V gene: TRBV19
clone size: .
D gene: TRBD1
CDR3 protein: CASTHPRDRGNYGYTF
CDR3 DNA: TGTGCCAGTACCCACCCCCGCGACAGGGGGAACTATGGCTACACCTTC

J gene: TRBJ1-5
V gene: TRBV7-2
clone size: few
D gene: .
CDR3 protein: CASSSTDGNQPQHF
CDR3 DNA: TGTGCCAGCAGCTCGACAGACGGCAATCAGCCCCAGCATTTT

J gene: TRBJ1-3
V gene: TRBV11-3
clone size: .
D gene: .
CDR3 protein: CASSLDGGNTIYF
CDR3 DNA: TGTGCCAGCAGCTTAGATGGGGGAAACACCATATATTTT

J gene: TRBJ1-5
V gene: TRBV15
clone size: .
D gene: .
CDR3 protein: CATSRDRGNQPQHF
CDR3 DNA: TGTGCCACCAGCAGAGATAGGGGGAATCAGCCCCAGCATTTT

J gene: TRBJ2-4
V gene: TRBV7-3
clone size: .
D gene: .
CDR3 protein: CASSLPTPDRSAKNIQYF
CDR3 DNA: TGTGCCAGCAGCTTACCCACCCCGGACAGATCAGCCAAAAACATTCAGTACTTC

J gene: TRBJ2-1
V gene: TRBV3-1/TRBV3-2
clone size: .
D gene: .
CDR3 protein: CASSQSTGNNEQFF
CDR3 DNA: TGTGCCAGCAGCCAAAGTACAGGGAACAATGAGCAGTTCTTC

J gene: TRBJ1-3
V gene: TRBV2
clone size: .
D gene: .
CDR3 protein: CASSVAGNTIYF
CDR3 DNA: TGTGCCAGCAGTGTGGCAGGAAACACCATATATTTT

J gene: TRBJ2-5
V gene: TRBV18
clone size: .
D gene: .
CDR3 protein: CASSPPGQETQYF
CDR3 DNA: TGTGCCAGCTCACCACCGGGCCAAGAGACCCAGTACTTC

J gene: TRBJ2-7
V gene: TRBV20-1
clone size: once
D gene: TRBD2
CDR3 protein: CSASGGGEQYF
CDR3 DNA: TGCAGTGCCAGCGGCGGGGGCGAGCAGTACTTC

J gene: TRBJ1-2
V gene: TRBV5-6
clone size: .
D gene: .
CDR3 protein: CASSLETTNYGYTF
CDR3 DNA: TGTGCCAGCAGCTTGGAAACAACCAACTATGGCTACACCTTC

J gene: TRBJ1-1
V gene: TRBV5-1
clone size: .
D gene: .
CDR3 protein: CASKLEPSTEAFF
CDR3 DNA: TGCGCCAGCAAGCTCGAGCCCTCCACTGAAGCTTTCTTT

J gene: TRBJ1-6
V gene: TRBV6-5
clone size: .
D gene: TRBD1
CDR3 protein: CASRRQGATPLHF
CDR3 DNA: TGTGCCAGCAGGCGACAGGGGGCAACACCCCTCCACTTT

J gene: TRBJ1-3
V gene: TRBV19
clone size: .
D gene: .
CDR3 protein: CASSMGQAPGNTIYF
CDR3 DNA: TGTGCCAGTAGTATGGGGCAGGCGCCGGGAAACACCATATATTTT

J gene: TRBJ2-1
V gene: TRBV10-1
clone size: .
D gene: TRBD2
CDR3 protein: CASSPGLAGGLDEQFF
CDR3 DNA: TGCGCCAGCAGCCCAGGGTTAGCGGGGGGCCTAGATGAGCAGTTCTTC

J gene: TRBJ1-2
V gene: TRBV11-1
clone size: .
D gene: .
CDR3 protein: CASSSGRTYYGYTF
CDR3 DNA: TGTGCCAGCAGCTCCGGTCGGACATACTATGGCTACACCTTC

J gene: TRBJ2-3
V gene: TRBV19
clone size: .
D gene: TRBD2
CDR3 protein: CASSTRRGGTDTQYF
CDR3 DNA: TGTGCCAGTAGTACCCGGCGGGGGGGCACGGATACGCAGTATTTT

J gene: TRBJ2-7
V gene: TRBV15
clone size: .
D gene: .
CDR3 protein: CATSRGGGTSRPYEQYF
CDR3 DNA: TGTGCCACCAGCAGAGGTGGGGGTACCTCGCGGCCCTACGAGCAGTACTTC

J gene: TRBJ1-1
V gene: TRBV6-2/TRBV6-3
clone size: once
D gene: .
CDR3 protein: CASSYFIGGLMNTEAFF
CDR3 DNA: TGTGCCAGCAGTTACTTCATCGGGGGACTTATGAACACTGAAGCTTTCTTT

J gene: TRBJ2-1
V gene: TRBV5-4
clone size: .
D gene: .
CDR3 protein: CASSRTGDDSDIRTYNEQFF
CDR3 DNA: TGTGCCAGCAGCCGAACCGGGGACGACTCTGACATCCGAACCTACAATGAGCAGTTCTTC

J gene: TRBJ1-5
V gene: TRBV2
clone size: .
D gene: .
CDR3 protein: CASSGVTGNQPQHF
CDR3 DNA: TGTGCCAGCAGTGGGGTCACCGGCAATCAGCCCCAGCATTTT

J gene: TRBJ1-6
V gene: TRBV5-4
clone size: .
D gene: .
CDR3 protein: CASRREYNSPLHF
CDR3 DNA: TGTGCCAGCAGGCGGGAGTATAATTCACCCCTCCACTTT

J gene: TRBJ1-1
V gene: TRBV19
clone size: .
D gene: .
CDR3 protein: CASSAQGFGTEAFF
CDR3 DNA: TGTGCCAGTAGTGCCCAGGGATTTGGCACTGAAGCTTTCTTT

J gene: TRBJ1-1
V gene: TRBV7-3
clone size: .
D gene: .
CDR3 protein: CASSFGAASEAFF
CDR3 DNA: TGTGCCAGCAGCTTTGGGGCCGCCAGTGAAGCTTTCTTT

J gene: TRBJ2-3
V gene: TRBV2
clone size: .
D gene: TRBD2
CDR3 protein: CASSQETSGGGTDTQYF
CDR3 DNA: TGTGCCAGCAGTCAAGAGACTAGCGGGGGGGGTACAGATACGCAGTATTTT

J gene: TRBJ2-1
V gene: TRBV6-5
clone size: .
D gene: TRBD2
CDR3 protein: CASSYSNVAGLDEQFF
CDR3 DNA: TGTGCCAGCAGTTACTCGAATGTAGCGGGCCTCGATGAGCAGTTCTTC

J gene: TRBJ1-1
V gene: TRBV7-9
clone size: .
D gene: .
CDR3 protein: CASSFGGNTEAFF
CDR3 DNA: TGTGCCAGCAGCTTCGGGGGGAACACTGAAGCTTTCTTT